What follows are 27 T cell receptor beta chains derived from one specimen sequenced in a study of blood T cell repertoires in COVID-19. Some clones are missing from TCRdb's copy, which holds only in-frame ones; the method was immunoSEQ multiplex PCR. The sample carries approximately 31,000 clones, roughly 90% recorded once. The sample consisted of peripheral blood. These receptors originate from a human donor in a cohort sampled during active COVID-19.

The rearrangement links TRBV27 to TRBJ2-5; the D gene is possibly TRBD2 (6 bases). Between the trimmed V and J ends, which lost 6 bases and 1 base, there was a span of 9 bases. The germline V gene encodes CDR1 MNHEY and CDR2 SMNVEV (reference sequence). This CDR3 region has 13 residues. DNA for the CDR3: TGTGCCAGCAGACGGGGGATCCAAGAGACCCAGTACTTC. As protein: CASRRGIQETQYF.

J is TRBJ2-2 and V is TRBV10-3; TRBD2 matches 12 bases. This CDR3 has 16 residues. V lost 7 bases to trimming and J lost 1 base; unmatched junction nucleotides: 4. Germline V gene lookup returns CDR1 ENHRY and CDR2 SYGVKD. The CDR3 DNA follows: TGTGCCATCACTCCGACTAGCGGGAGGAACACCGGGGAGCTGTTTTTT. Residues: CAITPTSGRNTGELFF.

The J gene is TRBJ2-1, the V gene TRBV25-1, with 12 bases aligning to TRBD1. CDR3 size: 16 residues. Germline V gene data show CDR1 as MGHDK and CDR2 as SYGVNS. V lost 2 bases and J lost 8; bases outside the gene matches: 7. The chain's CDR3 is CASSEPVGTGGDEQFF. For the CDR3, the DNA is TGTGCCAGCAGTGAACCTGTAGGGACAGGGGGCGATGAGCAGTTCTTC.

The chain employs TRBV4-1 and TRBJ1-2, with 11 bases aligning to TRBD1. The germline gives CDR1 MGHRA, CDR2 YSYEKL. V shed 4 bases and J 4 bases; nucleotides not matched to a gene: 5. The CDR3 is made up of 15 amino acids. In nucleotides, the CDR3 is TGCGCCAGCAGCCCCTCCGGGACAGGGGGCTATGGCTACACCTTC. Residues: CASSPSGTGGYGYTF.

This chain uses TRBV7-9 with TRBJ2-7; TRBD2 matches at 7 bases. This CDR3 is built from 14 residues. Trimming took 5 bases from V and 6 from J; bases not matched to a gene: 10. Looked up from germline, CDR1 is SEHNR and CDR2 is FQNEAQ (reference sequence). As DNA, the CDR3 is TGTGCCAGCAGCCACCTACTAGCGCCTCGCGAGCAGTACTTC. As protein: CASSHLLAPREQYF.

The chain uses TRBV18 and TRBJ2-1; 9 nucleotides line up with TRBD2. Germline loops: CDR1 KGHSH, CDR2 LQKENI. The CDR3 is 16 residues long. The V segment lost 2 bases and the J segment 0 bases; nucleotides outside the gene matches: 2. The CDR3 loop is CASSPGSGSSYNEQFF. The CDR3 DNA follows: TGTGCCAGCTCACCAGGTAGCGGGAGCTCCTACAATGAGCAGTTCTTC.

The gene calls are TRBV19 and TRBJ1-1; D is unclear. Germline V gene sequence: CDR1 LNHDA, CDR2 SQIVND (reference sequence). This CDR3 spans 14 amino acids. V gave up 4 bases and J gave up 0 bases, with 9 bases separating them. The CDR3 region is CASSTPRLNTEAFF. The CDR3, as DNA: TGTGCCAGTAGTACCCCCCGTTTGAACACTGAAGCTTTCTTT.

The rearrangement links TRBV6-6 to TRBJ2-1; D may be TRBD2 (6 bases). V lost 6 bases and J 6 bases, leaving 21 bases between the germline ends. CDR1 and CDR2 (germline): MNHNY, SVGAGI (reference sequence). The CDR3 covers 16 residues. The CDR3 nucleotides read TGTGCCAGCAGCACTACCGGGAGCGGTGGGTTCAATGAGCAGTTCTTC. It encodes CASSTTGSGGFNEQFF.

The chain uses TRBV5-6 and TRBJ2-5; D not resolved. V was trimmed by 0 bases and J by 5 bases, leaving 11 bases between them. In germline, CDR1 is SGHDT, CDR2 YYEEEE. CDR3 length: 14 amino acids. As DNA, the CDR3 is TGTGCCAGCAGCTTGGGGTTTGCGAGGGAGACCCAGTACTTC. Protein: CASSLGFARETQYF. The full variable domain, rest sourced from reference TRBV5-6 and TRBJ2-5, is DAGVTQSPTHLIKTRGQQVTLRCSPKSGHDTVSWYQQALGQGPQFIFQYYEEEERQRGNFPDRFSGHQFPNYSSELNVNALLLGDSALYLCASSLGFARETQYFGPGTRLLVL.

The chain recombines TRBV28 with TRBJ1-4; no definite D call. CDR1 and CDR2 (germline): MDHEN, SYDVKM. Trimming cost V 6 bases and J 8 bases, with 19 bases left between them. CDR3 size: 15 residues. CDR3 sequence reads: CASSLTVQGGEKLFF. The CDR3 DNA is TGTGCCAGCAGCCTTACCGTCCAAGGCGGGGAAAAACTGTTTTTT.

The chain employs TRBV28 and TRBJ2-7, with TRBD2 matching 11 bases. The CDR3 sequence is 17 residues long. CDR1 is MDHEN, CDR2 SYDVKM, per germline. After removal of 5 bases from V and 9 bases from J, the junction contained 18 bases not matched to a gene. The CDR3 protein is CASSPSPVAGGPSVQYF. CDR3 bases: TGTGCCAGCAGTCCGTCGCCGGTAGCGGGAGGGCCCAGCGTGCAGTACTTC.

This rearrangement joins TRBV28 to TRBJ2-7; D not certain. Trimming pared 3 bases from V and 0 bases from J, leaving 12 bases between. Germline V lookup: CDR1 MDHEN, CDR2 SYDVKM. The CDR3 spans 15 residues. In nucleotides, the CDR3 is TGTGCCAGCAGTTTGCTGCGGCTCCTCTCCTACGAGCAGTACTTC. This encodes CASSLLRLLSYEQYF.

The genes are TRBV6-4 and TRBJ2-3, with D perhaps TRBD2 (6 bases). Germline CDR1 reads MRHNA; CDR2 reads SNTAGT. CDR3 length: 14 amino acids. Deletions cut 5 bases from V and 0 bases from J, with 9 bases between. The CDR3 region has the DNA TGTGCCAGCAGTCCGGGGACTAGCACAGATACGCAGTATTTT. Encoded protein: CASSPGTSTDTQYF.

This clone was picked up a small number of times. V gene TRBV19 combines with J gene TRBJ1-5, with TRBD1 matching over 12 bases. CDR1 LNHDA and CDR2 SQIVND come from the germline V gene (reference sequence). Trimming took 3 bases from V and 4 from J; bases not matched to a gene: 10. The CDR3 contains 18 residues. CDR3 coding DNA: TGTGCCAGTAGTATGGGACAGGGGGCGCGAGATGGTAATCAGCCCCAGCATTTT. Protein: CASSMGQGARDGNQPQHF. The whole variable domain, remainder taken from reference TRBV19 and TRBJ1-5, is DGGITQSPKYLFRKEGQNVTLSCEQNLNHDAMYWYRQDPGQGLRLIYYSQIVNDFQKGDIAEGYSVSREKKESFPLTVTSAQKNPTAFYLCASSMGQGARDGNQPQHFGDGTRLSIL.

This chain connects TRBV6-5 to TRBJ1-2; D ambiguous. The length of the CDR3 is 15 residues. The germline V gene has CDR1 MNHEY and CDR2 SVGAGI. V shed 4 bases and J shed 1 base, with 13 bases lying between them. Written as DNA, the CDR3 is TGTGCCAGCAGTTCCCCCGGCGGAATTAACTATGGCTACACCTTC. It yields the protein CASSSPGGINYGYTF.

The chain employs TRBV7-3 and TRBJ2-1; 8 positions match TRBD2. V lost 2 bases, J lost 6 bases, and 3 bases stayed unmatched. The V gene's germline CDR1 is SGHTA and CDR2 FQGTGA. The CDR3 runs to 14 residues. For the CDR3, the DNA is TGTGCCAGCAGCTTATCGGGGGGGCGCAATGAGCAGTTCTTC. It translates to CASSLSGGRNEQFF.

V and J are TRBV14 and TRBJ2-3; no firm D call. The CDR3 covers 15 residues. In germline, CDR1 is SGHDN, CDR2 FVKESK. Trimming removed 1 base from V and 5 bases from J, with 13 bases in between. DNA for the CDR3: TGTGCCAGCAGCCAAGTCCGGCTAGTGGGAGATACGCAGTATTTT. This encodes CASSQVRLVGDTQYF. Variable domain in full (rest from reference TRBV14 and TRBJ2-3): EAGVTQFPSHSVIEKGQTVTLRCDPISGHDNLYWYRRVMGKEIKFLLHFVKESKQDESGMPNNRFLAERTGGTYSTLKVQPAELEDSGVYFCASSQVRLVGDTQYFGPGTRLTVL.

This sequence joins TRBV7-9 and TRBJ2-4; TRBD1 matches at 7 bases. The CDR3 consists of 14 residues. Germline loops: CDR1 SEHNR, CDR2 FQNEAQ (reference sequence). Trimming removed 1 base from V and 4 bases from J; junction bases left unmatched: 1. The CDR3 region is CASSLGTGKNIQYF. The CDR3 DNA follows: TGTGCCAGCAGCTTAGGGACAGGTAAAAACATTCAGTACTTC.

This chain connects TRBV27 to TRBJ1-1; D possibly corresponds to TRBD1 (5 bases). The CDR3 contains 16 residues. Looked up from germline, CDR1 is MNHEY and CDR2 is SMNVEV (reference sequence). V was clipped by 0 bases and J by 1 base, with 12 bases between them. The CDR3 region is CASSLSSWGKNTEAFF. Written as DNA, the CDR3 is TGTGCCAGCAGTTTATCAAGTTGGGGCAAGAACACTGAAGCTTTCTTT.

This clone was counted a single time. J is TRBJ2-7 and V is TRBV13; TRBD1 matches at 9 bases. This CDR3 is built from 14 residues. Trimming removed 5 bases from V and 6 bases from J; junction bases left unmatched: 8. CDR1 and CDR2 (germline): PRHDT, FYEKMQ (reference sequence). The CDR3 reads CASSPGTGWGEQYF. In nucleotides, the CDR3 is TGTGCCAGCAGCCCAGGGACAGGGTGGGGCGAGCAGTACTTC.

The DNA of the CDR3 is TGTGCCAGCAGCTTAAATTTCGGAAGACAGGGGGCGCCCGGGGAGCTGTTTTTT. Translating gives CASSLNFGRQGAPGELFF. The chain combines TRBV7-8 with TRBJ2-2; 10 nucleotides align to TRBD1. Germline V lookup: CDR1 SGHVS, CDR2 FQNEAQ. Trimming cost V 2 bases and J 6 bases; bases outside gene matches: 12. The CDR3 has 18 residues.

The J gene is TRBJ1-1, the V gene TRBV12-3 or TRBV12-4; D may be TRBD1 (5 bases). CDR3 length equals 13 residues. Trimming removed 5 bases at V and 3 bases at J, with 10 bases between. Here the CDR3 DNA reads TGTGCCAGCAGTGACTCGGGGGACACTGAAGCTTTCTTT. Translating gives CASSDSGDTEAFF.

The chain carries TRBV30 and TRBJ2-3; D may be TRBD1 (5 bases). This CDR3 comprises 15 residues. Looked up from germline, CDR1 is GTSNPN and CDR2 is SVGIG (reference sequence). The V end was cut by 4 bases, the J end by 1 base, with 15 bases between. Here the CDR3 DNA reads TGTGCCTGGAAGAAGGGGATGTTGGGCACAGATACGCAGTATTTT. Its protein is CAWKKGMLGTDTQYF.

The V gene is TRBV5-6, the J gene TRBJ2-1, with 12 positions matching TRBD1. V lost 3 bases to trimming and J lost 8 bases; unmatched junction nucleotides: 6. Germline CDR1 SGHDT, CDR2 YYEEEE. This CDR3 has 15 residues. In DNA, the CDR3 is TGTGCCAGCAGCTCGAGGGACAGGGGGCTATATGAGCAGTTCTTC. Its translation: CASSSRDRGLYEQFF.

Points on this clone: Relative to the germline gene, one junction end is altered; a read error may explain this. The rearrangement links TRBV4-3 to TRBJ1-3, with D tentatively TRBD1 (5 bases). Germline values: CDR1 LGHNA, CDR2 YSLEER. The CDR3 has 15 amino acids. CDR3 sequence (DNA): TGCGCCAGCAGCAAAGACAGAAACTCTGGAAACACCATATATTTT. Amino acid sequence: CASSKDRNSGNTIYF.

CDR3 sequence: CASRASQNEQYF. CDR3 coding DNA: TGCGCCAGCAGGGCAAGTCAGAACGAGCAGTACTTC. The rearrangement links TRBV5-1 to TRBJ2-7; D is unclear. The CDR3 has 12 residues. V was clipped by 5 bases and J by 5 bases, with 11 bases between them. Germline assignment: CDR1 SGHRS and CDR2 YFSETQ. Together with reference TRBV5-1 and TRBJ2-7, the CDR3 gives the full variable domain: KAGVTQTPRYLIKTRGQQVTLSCSPISGHRSVSWYQQTPGQGLQFLFEYFSETQRNKGNFPGRFSGRQFSNSRSEMNVSTLELGDSALYLCASRASQNEQYFGPGTRLTVT.

This rearrangement joins TRBV11-2 to TRBJ1-3; no reliable D call. V shed 4 bases and J shed 2 bases, with 15 bases lying between them. CDR3 length equals 16 residues. The V gene's germline CDR1 is SGHAT and CDR2 FQNNGV. The CDR3 reads CASSSPTTRPGNTIYF. The DNA of the CDR3 is TGTGCCAGCAGCTCCCCAACGACAAGGCCTGGAAACACCATATATTTT.